Each of the 20 T cell receptor beta chains below was sequenced from the same sample in a study of CD8+ T cells in alopecia areata (dated by TCRdb to 2016 to 2019). Receptors were amplified or captured by the immunoSEQ multiplex PCR assay. RNA was extracted from all samples and reverse transcribed into cDNA as template for TCR sequencing. The table comes from immuneACCESS by way of TCRdb, which keeps in-frame sequences with V and J called. Part of the clones is missing from these tables; in studies checked, under half for an unresolved V gene and the rest for unknown reasons. In this sample the table shows around 65,000 clones, about 44% of which occur a single time. Clones ranked in the top ten supply roughly 15% of the sample. The time point label, as the study defines it: baseline before oral tofacitinib. The sequencing here drew on CD8+ T cells sorted from blood, taken at week 0. The receptors stem from a human donor with alopecia areata.

CDR3 coding DNA: TGTGCCAGCAGCGACCAGGCGCATCCCTCCTACGAGCAGTACTTC. Translation: CASSDQAHPSYEQYF. The chain has TRBV25-1 and TRBJ2-7, with D unclear. Germline V gene data show CDR1 as MGHDK and CDR2 as SYGVNS. The V gene lost 6 bases and the J gene lost 0 bases, with 15 bases spanning the gap. The CDR3 runs 15 residues.

This clone was recorded only once. This chain uses TRBV27 with TRBJ2-7, with 8 positions matching TRBD2. Germline CDR1 is MNHEY and CDR2 is SMNVEV (reference sequence). The CDR3 covers 15 residues. Losses at the gene ends were 4 bases for V and 7 bases for J; bases not matched to a gene: 12. DNA of the CDR3: TGTGCCAGCAGTTCAGTCGCATCGATAGCGGGGGAGCAGTACTTC. Translating gives CASSSVASIAGEQYF.

The chain is built from TRBV29-1 and TRBJ2-2, with D hard to call. CDR3 length equals 13 residues. The germline V gene encodes CDR1 SQVTM and CDR2 ANQGSEA. The V gene lost 3 bases and the J gene lost 1 base, with 6 bases spanning the gap. The CDR3 nucleotides read TGCAGCGTTGATAACGGGAACACCGGGGAGCTGTTTTTT. Amino acids: CSVDNGNTGELFF.

This clone was found a few times. J is TRBJ2-1 and V is TRBV7-6, with 10 bases aligning to TRBD2. Germline V gene sequence: CDR1 SGHVS, CDR2 FNYEAQ. The V and J ends lost 5 bases and 2 bases, in that order; junction bases with no gene match: 3. This CDR3 has 15 amino acids. CDR3 DNA sequence: TGTGCCAGCAGCCCGACTAGCGGGCCCTACAATGAGCAGTTCTTC. This sequence encodes CASSPTSGPYNEQFF.

The chain couples TRBV7-9 to TRBJ2-7, with 8 bases that match TRBD1. V dropped 6 bases and J dropped 3; count of bases not matched to a gene: 4. The CDR3 extends over 13 amino acids. Germline V gives CDR1 SEHNR, CDR2 FQNEAQ (reference sequence). The CDR3 loop reads CASRSDRDYEQYF. The CDR3 DNA follows: TGTGCCAGCAGGTCGGACAGGGACTACGAGCAGTACTTC.

The genes are TRBV9 and TRBJ2-1; 11 bases match TRBD2. The length of the CDR3 is 18 residues. V shed 4 bases, J shed 3 bases, and the junction held 12 bases outside the gene matches. Germline CDR1 reads SGDLS; CDR2 reads YYNGEE. The CDR3 sequence is CASSTPQPTSGSYNEQFF. Here the CDR3 DNA reads TGTGCCAGCAGCACCCCCCAGCCAACTAGCGGGAGCTACAATGAGCAGTTCTTC.

V gene TRBV29-1 combines with J gene TRBJ2-5, with 10 nucleotides matching TRBD1. This CDR3 is 13 amino acids long. Germline V gene sequence: CDR1 SQVTM, CDR2 ANQGSEA. With 7 bases clipped from V and 5 bases from J, the junction kept 7 bases outside the gene matches. CDR3 nucleotide sequence: TGCAGCGGACAACGACAGGGGGCCGAGACCCAGTACTTC. Translated: CSGQRQGAETQYF.

This clone was recorded a few times. The V and J genes are TRBV2 and TRBJ2-7; TRBD2 matches at 9 bases. In germline, CDR1 is SNHLY, CDR2 FYNNEI. CDR3 length equals 19 residues. Trimming removed 0 bases from V and 2 bases from J; junction bases left unmatched: 14. The CDR3 region has the DNA TGTGCCAGCAGTGAAGCGCAGGTGGCGGGAGGGCCGTCTCCCTACGAGCAGTACTTC. Protein sequence: CASSEAQVAGGPSPYEQYF.

The chain is built from TRBV4-1 and TRBJ2-7; D remains unclear. Trimming shortened V by 1 base and J by 2 bases, and 9 bases separated the two germline ends. This CDR3 has 14 amino acids. CDR1 and CDR2 (germline): MGHRA, YSYEKL. CDR3 region: CASSQGVQTYEQYF. CDR3 in DNA: TGCGCCAGCAGCCAAGGGGTCCAGACCTACGAGCAGTACTTC.

This clone was picked up many times. This chain links TRBV2 with TRBJ2-3; 7 nucleotides align to TRBD2. This CDR3 is 14 amino acids long. Trimming at V came to 5 bases and at J to 2 bases, leaving 4 bases not matched to a gene. Germline V CDR1 and CDR2: SNHLY, FYNNEI. CDR3 in amino acids: CASSPGTNTDTQYF. In DNA, the CDR3 is TGTGCCAGCAGTCCCGGGACTAACACAGATACGCAGTATTTT.

The table lists this clone with a few counts. The rearrangement joins TRBV19 to TRBJ2-7; D is unclear. CDR3 length: 14 residues. CDR1 is LNHDA and CDR2 is SQIVND in the germline V gene (reference sequence). The V end was cut by 3 bases, the J end by 2 bases, with 11 bases between. The CDR3 DNA is TGTGCCAGTAGTATCGGATTGGGTCCCTACGAGCAGTACTTC. Translated, it gives CASSIGLGPYEQYF.

The V call is TRBV4-1, the J call TRBJ2-7; 7 bases agree with TRBD2. The CDR3 runs 16 residues. Germline V gene lookup returns CDR1 MGHRA and CDR2 YSYEKL. Trimming removed 0 bases from V and 5 bases from J; junction bases left unmatched: 10. CDR3 protein: CASSQERSGIIHEQYF. The CDR3 DNA sequence: TGCGCCAGCAGCCAAGAAAGGAGCGGGATTATTCACGAGCAGTACTTC.

V gene TRBV11-2 combines with J gene TRBJ2-7; TRBD2 matches at 10 bases. V lost 7 bases and J lost 2; bases outside the gene matches: 8. Germline V CDR1 and CDR2: SGHAT, FQNNGV. CDR3 length equals 15 residues. Here the CDR3 reads CASTPVLAGAYEQYF. In DNA, the CDR3 is TGTGCCAGCACCCCAGTCCTAGCGGGAGCCTACGAGCAGTACTTC.

The chain recombines TRBV9 with TRBJ2-7; a possible D gene is TRBD2 (5 bases). Germline lookup yields CDR1 SGDLS and CDR2 YYNGEE. V was trimmed by 4 bases and J by 2 bases, leaving 10 bases between them. This CDR3 comprises 13 residues. CDR3 region: CASSLGGTYEQYF. The CDR3 coding sequence is TGTGCCAGCAGCTTAGGAGGCACCTACGAGCAGTACTTC.

This clone showed up just a few times. V usage is TRBV6-4 and J usage is TRBJ2-3; TRBD2 might be the D (5 bases). Germline values: CDR1 MRHNA, CDR2 SNTAGT. Trimming shortened V by 2 bases and J by 1 base, and 7 bases separated the two germline ends. This CDR3 spans 14 amino acids. CDR3 DNA: TGTGCCAGCAGTGACAACGGGGGCACAGATACGCAGTATTTT. Translation gives CASSDNGGTDTQYF.

This clone has a handful of counts. The chain carries TRBV6-5 and TRBJ1-1; D unclear. Germline CDR1 MNHEY, CDR2 SVGAGI. The CDR3 runs 14 residues. V shed 0 bases and J shed 3 bases, with 8 bases lying between them. The CDR3: CASSYSTLYTEAFF. The CDR3 coding sequence is TGTGCCAGCAGTTACTCAACGTTATACACTGAAGCTTTCTTT.

This clone was counted a few times. CDR3 loop: CASSLDIGDNEQFF. CDR3 nucleotide sequence: TGTGCCAGCAGTTTGGACATCGGGGACAATGAGCAGTTCTTC. The chain carries TRBV28 and TRBJ2-1; TRBD1 or TRBD2 may be the D gene (5 bases each). This CDR3 contains 14 residues. V lost 3 bases and J 5 bases, leaving 11 bases between the germline ends. CDR1 and CDR2 from the germline V gene are MDHEN and SYDVKM.

The chain carries TRBV5-1 and TRBJ1-1; no clear D gene. The V gene lost 0 bases and the J gene lost 0 bases, with 6 bases spanning the gap. The CDR3 sequence is 14 residues long. From germline, CDR1 is SGHRS and CDR2 YFSETQ. The CDR3 DNA is TGCGCCAGCAGCTTGGTCAGTATGAACACTGAAGCTTTCTTT. Translation: CASSLVSMNTEAFF.

This chain connects TRBV7-9 to TRBJ2-5; D is uncertain. Trimming left V 1 base short and J 1 base short, with 7 bases between. This CDR3 comprises 14 residues. CDR1 and CDR2 (germline): SEHNR, FQNEAQ (reference sequence). The CDR3 sequence: CASSLGHLQETQYF. The CDR3 bases are TGTGCCAGCAGCTTAGGCCACCTCCAAGAGACCCAGTACTTC.

The table lists this clone with a count of one. The chain links TRBV4-1 to TRBJ2-1; 10 positions agree with TRBD2. The CDR3 has 18 amino acids. Germline loops: CDR1 MGHRA, CDR2 YSYEKL. J was trimmed by 3 bases and V by 2 bases; bases with no gene match: 10. The CDR3 nucleotides are TGCGCCAGCAGCCAAAGTAACCTAGCGGGAGATAGCTACAATGAGCAGTTCTTC. As protein: CASSQSNLAGDSYNEQFF.